This T cell receptor (beta chain) was retrieved from a study of T cell responses to AZD1222 COVID-19 vaccine. General study findings and limits: Only six individuals given AZD1222 were seropositive at baseline. Reportedly, nearly half of unique spike TCRs recognized epitopes outside B.1.351/B.1.1.7 mutations. Repertoire sampling was restricted to post-peak T cell response timepoints.

Trimming pared 1 base from V and 2 bases from J, leaving 11 bases between. Germline loops: CDR1 SGHVS, CDR2 FQNEAQ. This CDR3 comprises 15 residues. The data were produced by immunoSEQ multiplex PCR, yet TCRdb's version contains in-frame clones alone and is incomplete. Of approximately 150,000 clones listed, approximately 91% are singletons. Regarding this clone: Its antigen remains unknown.

This sequence joins TRBV7-8 and TRBJ2-5; D is unclear. The sequence was collected from an adult who received the AZD1222 COVID-19 vaccine. The sequencing here drew on peripheral blood, taken 28 days after the second AZD1222 dose. CDR3 residues: CASSLGRRPQETQYF. The DNA for the CDR3 is TGTGCCAGCAGCTTAGGTCGCAGGCCTCAAGAGACCCAGTACTTC. Full variable domain (remainder filled in from reference TRBV7-8 and TRBJ2-5): GAGVSQSPRYKVAKRGQDVALRCDPISGHVSLFWYQQALGQGPEFLTYFQNEAQLDKSGLPSDRFFAERPEGSVSTLKIQRTQQEDSAVYLCASSLGRRPQETQYFGPGTRLLVL.